Below, 8 T cell receptor beta chains from the same sample are listed, as sequenced in a study of blood T cell repertoires in COVID-19. Repertoires were generated with immunoSEQ multiplex PCR, while TCRdb's copy carries only in-frame clones and drops some. The sample carries around 120,000 clones, almost 90% recorded once. Sequencing was performed on peripheral blood. These receptors all come from a woman aged 50 to 65 with active or convalescent COVID-19.

This sequence joins TRBV19 and TRBJ2-7, with TRBD2 matching 12 bases. The CDR3 consists of 15 residues. Trimming removed 6 bases from V and 4 bases from J; junction bases left unmatched: 7. CDR1 is LNHDA, CDR2 SQIVND, per germline (reference sequence). CDR3 nucleotide sequence: TGTGCCAGTAGCGATAGCGGGACTAGCGGGTACGAGCAGTACTTC. Amino acid sequence: CASSDSGTSGYEQYF.

This sequence joins TRBV5-4 and TRBJ1-1; 11 bases agree with TRBD1. Trimming took 2 bases from V and 6 from J; bases not matched to a gene: 12. Germline lookup yields CDR1 SGHNT and CDR2 YYREEE (reference sequence). The CDR3 spans 17 residues. Here the CDR3 reads CASSLGQGARGNAEAFF. As DNA, the CDR3 is TGTGCCAGCAGCTTAGGACAGGGGGCGCGAGGAAACGCTGAAGCTTTCTTT.

The V gene is TRBV27, the J gene TRBJ2-1; a possible D gene is TRBD2 (6 bases). Trimming removed 1 base at V and 5 bases at J, with 12 bases between. Germline V gene data show CDR1 as MNHEY and CDR2 as SMNVEV (reference sequence). The CDR3 runs to 15 residues. CDR3 protein: CASSLWGERDNEQFF. The DNA for the CDR3 is TGTGCCAGCAGTTTATGGGGGGAGCGGGACAATGAGCAGTTCTTC.

The genes are TRBV2 and TRBJ1-2, with D perhaps TRBD1 (6 bases). This CDR3 is 14 amino acids long. V was trimmed by 5 bases and J by 7 bases, leaving 17 bases between them. Germline values: CDR1 SNHLY, CDR2 FYNNEI. The CDR3 bases are TGTGCCAGCAGTTTAGGGGGTTTCTACCCTGGCTACACCTTC. Residues: CASSLGGFYPGYTF.

The chain uses TRBV7-2 and TRBJ2-1; D might be TRBD1 (5 bases). CDR3 size: 15 residues. Between the trimmed V and J ends, which lost 3 bases and 2 bases, there was a span of 11 bases. Germline assignment: CDR1 SGHTA and CDR2 FQGNSA. CDR3 DNA: TGTGCCAGCAGCTTGGCAGGGATCACCTACAATGAGCAGTTCTTC. It specifies CASSLAGITYNEQFF.

The J gene is TRBJ2-1, the V gene TRBV28; TRBD2 agrees at 16 bases. V was pared by 4 bases and J by 0 bases, with 9 bases of the junction left unmatched. Looked up from germline, CDR1 is MDHEN and CDR2 is SYDVKM. The CDR3 is 20 amino acids. The CDR3 sequence: CASSSVGLAGGPSSYNEQFF. The CDR3, as DNA: TGTGCCAGCAGTTCAGTGGGACTAGCGGGAGGGCCTAGCTCCTACAATGAGCAGTTCTTC.

This sequence joins TRBV7-9 and TRBJ2-3; D may be TRBD2 (6 bases). The ends were cut back, 5 bases at V and 1 base at J, with 13 bases in the middle. Germline CDR1 is SEHNR and CDR2 is FQNEAQ (reference sequence). CDR3 size: 15 residues. The DNA for the CDR3 is TGTGCCAGCAGCAAAACAGGAGGGGGCACAGATACGCAGTATTTT. Protein sequence: CASSKTGGGTDTQYF.

This chain connects TRBV5-6 to TRBJ2-7; weak D call: TRBD2 (5 bases). The CDR3 spans 12 residues. Germline loops: CDR1 SGHDT, CDR2 YYEEEE. V shed 2 bases and J shed 5 bases, with 8 bases lying between them. This CDR3 is CASSLLGNEQYF. The CDR3 region has the DNA TGTGCCAGCAGCTTACTAGGAAACGAGCAGTACTTC.